The present entry profiles one TCR beta chain with its context. Its antigen is unknown. No much larger clone is present one base from it, and per-base qualities are unavailable. These data are taken from a study of OX40 agonist ivuxolimab in advanced cancers. At the level of the whole study: Ivuxolimab, which targeted the costimulatory receptor OX40 (CD134), was an agonistic, fully human IgG2 monoclonal antibody. Intravenous ivuxolimab was administered to patients every 2 weeks at six dose levels: 0.01, 0.1, 0.3, 1.5, 3 and 10 mg/kg. Among the roughly 50 dose-escalation patients, 19 had hepatocellular carcinoma, roughly 15 melanoma, 9 renal cell carcinoma and 9 head and neck cancer. In the dose-escalation cohort, 75% to 90% of patients were male, and the mean age was roughly 60 years with a range of about 20 to 80. Patients were allowed to have had prior anti-PD-1, anti-PD-L1 or anti-CTLA-4 therapy, and 40% of the dose-escalation patients had been treated with checkpoint inhibitors. Partial responses were achieved by three dose-escalation patients, of whom one had hepatocellular carcinoma and two had cutaneous melanoma. The point of sequencing TCRbeta in the periphery was to test whether ivuxolimab changed TCR sequence diversity and drove clonal T-cell expansion. The paper covers the monotherapy dose-escalation part of the phase I ivuxolimab trial, which included N of about 50 patients. On the study overall, not on this receptor specifically: Which antigens the clonally expanded peripheral T cells were specific for was not determined. After ivuxolimab, expanded clones were on average more numerous among CD8+ T cells than among CD4+ T cells. In partial responders in the 0.1-3.0 mg/kg groups, normalized peripheral clonal expansion was found to be among the lowest, especially among CD8+ T cells. Low levels of normalized T-cell clonal expansion were also seen in some nonresponding patients. At doses of 0.1 to 3.0 mg/kg, clonal expansion of both CD4+ and CD8+ blood T cells was observed from baseline to week 6.

Genomic DNA was extracted from sorted cells for sequencing of the TCRbeta CDR3 region. The immunoSEQ Assay was used for sequencing of TCRbeta CDR3 regions. Here the immuneACCESS table is served through TCRdb, limited to in-frame sequences with V and J called. Missing clones are a known gap in these copies; in checked studies unresolved V genes cover under half, and the rest lacks a known reason. In all, the sample holds 100,000 or so clones, and around 93% of those were seen once. The ten largest clones capture 0.54% of the sample. V is clipped by 4 bases and J by 7 bases, and the sequence between their germline boundaries is 14 bases long. As encoded in the germline V gene, CDR1 is LGHNA while CDR2 is YSLEER. The CDR3 contains 13 residues, cysteine and phenylalanine counted. The sequence is cut down to CDR3 DNA, 39 bases in frame from base 1. The trial excluded patients who had a history of autoimmune disease or were on systemic immunosuppression. In every dose cohort, peripheral blood was drawn for TCR sequencing at baseline, cycle 4 day 1, and cycle 7 day 1. The samples were taken from a phase I, first-in-human, multicenter, open-label dose-escalation trial of ivuxolimab. The trial enrolled adults with locally advanced or metastatic head and neck squamous cell, hepatocellular, melanoma or renal cell carcinoma. CD4+ and CD8+ T cells were sorted separately from peripheral blood before TCR sequencing.

Here the chain combines TRBV4-3 and TRBJ2-7, with TRBD1 tentatively as D gene (8 bases match). The TCR comes from an adult with an advanced solid tumor such as melanoma, head and neck, liver or kidney cancer. Specimen: CD4+ or CD8+ T cells sorted from blood, collected in a trial of the OX40 agonist ivuxolimab. The CDR3 in this case is CASSLTGGGEQYF. The nucleotide sequence reads as follows: TGCGCCAGCAGCCTTACAGGGGGGGGAGAGCAGTACTTC.